This is a list of T cell receptor beta chains from one sample in a study of cytomegalovirus exposure and HLA in healthy donors. TCRdb keeps only in-frame clones here, not all; method: immunoSEQ multiplex PCR. The ten top clones account for 1% to 1.4%, within a sample of approximately 80,000 clones. The material sequenced was PBMCs. Receptor source: a woman younger than 45 in good health and CMV-seronegative. Both conserved end residues are part of each CDR3. The D gene is left open where the match is weak.

D,V,J,DNA,CDR3
NA,TRBV19,TRBJ1-5,TGTGCCAGTAGTGGAGGGGTCTTCCAGCCCCAGCATTTT,CASSGGVFQPQHF
NA,TRBV15,TRBJ2-7,TGTGCCACCAGCAGAGATCGGGGAGCTCCCTCCTACGAGCAGTACTTC,CATSRDRGAPSYEQYF
TRBD1,TRBV19,TRBJ1-6,TGTGCCACCCGGGACAGCTCCTATAATTCACCCCTCCACTTT,CATRDSSYNSPLHF
TRBD1,TRBV30,TRBJ1-3,TGTGCCTGGAGTCAAGAGCGGACAGGGTCGGTCAACAACATATATTTT,CAWSQERTGSVNNIYF
NA,TRBV27,TRBJ2-7,TGTGCCAGCAGCTTATCACGGACACCCCGCGACGAGCAGTACTTC,CASSLSRTPRDEQYF
NA,TRBV30,TRBJ2-3,TGTGCCTGGGGAGTCAGCACAGATACGCAGTATTTT,CAWGVSTDTQYF
NA,TRBV25-1,TRBJ2-7,TGTGCCAGCAGTGCCCGGTCCTCCTACGAGCAGTACTTC,CASSARSSYEQYF
TRBD2,TRBV7-9,TRBJ2-2,TGTGCCAGCAGCCCTGGGACTAGCGTTGCCGGGGAGCTGTTTTTT,CASSPGTSVAGELFF
TRBD2,TRBV11-3,TRBJ2-1,TGTGCCAGCAGTGCGGGCGGGAGGGCCCATGAGCAGTTCTTC,CASSAGGRAHEQFF
NA,TRBV19,TRBJ2-7,TGTGCCAGTAGTCCGCAGGGGGGAGTTTACGAGCAGTACTTC,CASSPQGGVYEQYF
TRBD1,TRBV19,TRBJ1-5,TGTGCCAGTAATATCGGGACAGGGGTTGTTCAGCCCCAGCATTTT,CASNIGTGVVQPQHF
NA,TRBV19,TRBJ1-4,TGTGCCAGTAGTAAGGGGAGGAATGAAAAACTGTTTTTT,CASSKGRNEKLFF
NA,TRBV5-1,TRBJ2-2,TGCGCCAGCAGCTTGGAGGGGCAGGGGTACACCGGGGAGCTGTTTTTT,CASSLEGQGYTGELFF
TRBD1,TRBV5-4,TRBJ1-1,TGTGCCAGCAGCTTGACAGGGGCCACTGAAGCTTTCTTT,CASSLTGATEAFF
NA,TRBV29-1,TRBJ1-4,TGCAGCGTTAGAACAGGGATTACTAATGAAAAACTGTTTTTT,CSVRTGITNEKLFF
TRBD1,TRBV6-1,TRBJ1-2,TGTGCCAGCAGAGGGACAGGTACCAACTATGGCTACACCTTC,CASRGTGTNYGYTF
NA,TRBV19,TRBJ2-2,TGTGCCAGTACCCCGGCTTGGCTAGCGATGAACACCGGGGAGCTGTTTTTT,CASTPAWLAMNTGELFF
NA,TRBV30,TRBJ1-1,TGTGCCTGGAGTGAACGGAGGGGCCCAGGGACTGAAGCTTTCTTT,CAWSERRGPGTEAFF
TRBD2,TRBV11-1,TRBJ2-7,TGTGCCAGCAGCTTAGAGGGACTAGCGGGAGCAGGCGAGCAGTACTTC,CASSLEGLAGAGEQYF
TRBD2,TRBV5-1,TRBJ2-1,TGCGCCAGCAGCTTCGCTAGCGGGAGGGCAAATGAGCAGTTCTTC,CASSFASGRANEQFF
NA,TRBV7-6,TRBJ2-7,TGTGCCAGCAGTCGCGAGGGGGTTTACGAGCAGTACTTC,CASSREGVYEQYF
TRBD1,TRBV30,TRBJ1-2,TGTGCCTGGAGTCCCGACAGGGGGCTATATGGCTACACCTTC,CAWSPDRGLYGYTF
TRBD1,TRBV7-9,TRBJ2-7,TGTGCCAGCAGCTTAGGACAGGGGCTCGAGCAGTACTTC,CASSLGQGLEQYF
TRBD2,TRBV15,TRBJ2-1,TGTGCCACCAGCAGAGATGTGACTAGCGGTTCCAATGAGCAGTTCTTC,CATSRDVTSGSNEQFF
TRBD2,TRBV5-1,TRBJ2-2,TGCGCCAGCAGCCTCACGTCGGGACTAGACACCGGGGAGCTGTTTTTT,CASSLTSGLDTGELFF
NA,TRBV10-1,TRBJ2-7,TGCGCCAGCAGTCCAGGGAAAACCTACGAGCAGTACTTC,CASSPGKTYEQYF
NA,TRBV6-1,TRBJ1-1,TGTGCCAGCAAGGAAAGGGGTTCGAATACTGAAGCTTTCTTT,CASKERGSNTEAFF
TRBD1,TRBV7-2,TRBJ2-1,TGTGCCAGCAGCTTAAATTCCCTCGGAGGACAGGGGAATGAGCAGTTCTTC,CASSLNSLGGQGNEQFF
NA,TRBV30,TRBJ2-3,TGTGCCTGGAGTGTAGGAAACACAGATAAGCAGTATTTT,CAWSVGNTDKQYF
NA,TRBV7-9,TRBJ2-7,TGTGCCAGCAGCTCCAGGGGTTCGACGAACGAGCAGTACTTC,CASSSRGSTNEQYF
NA,TRBV6-6,TRBJ1-1,TGTGCCAGCAGCCCCAGGGGGAACACTGAAGCTTTCTTT,CASSPRGNTEAFF
TRBD2,TRBV5-6,TRBJ2-3,TGTGCCAGCAGCTGGACTAGCGGGGGAGCAACAGATACGCAGTATTTT,CASSWTSGGATDTQYF
NA,TRBV7-6,TRBJ1-5,TGTGCCAGCAGCCCTTCCGCGGCGCCCGATCAGCCCCAGCATTTT,CASSPSAAPDQPQHF
TRBD2,TRBV6-6,TRBJ2-7,TGTGCCAGCAGTGGACTAGCGAGTTCGTACGAGCAGTACTTC,CASSGLASSYEQYF
TRBD2,TRBV27,TRBJ2-7,TGTGCCAGCAGTTTATCCGGGACTAGCGGCGCCTACGAGCAGTACTTC,CASSLSGTSGAYEQYF
NA,TRBV14,TRBJ2-1,TGTGCCAGCAGCGTATCCGTCTATGAGCAGTTCTTC,CASSVSVYEQFF
TRBD2,TRBV10-3,TRBJ2-3,TGTGCCATCAGTGCCGGGACTAGTACAGATACGCAGTATTTT,CAISAGTSTDTQYF
NA,TRBV5-6,TRBJ1-1,TGTGCCAGCAGCATTCGGTTGAACACTGAAGCTTTCTTT,CASSIRLNTEAFF
TRBD2,TRBV5-1,TRBJ2-1,TGCGCCAGCAGCTTGGGCCTAGCGGGAGGGACTGAGCAGTTCTTC,CASSLGLAGGTEQFF
TRBD2,TRBV29-1,TRBJ2-1,TGCAGCGTTGGGAGCGGGAGAGGCAATGAGCAGTTCTTC,CSVGSGRGNEQFF
TRBD2,TRBV5-1,TRBJ2-1,TGCGCCAGCAGCGTGGTAGCGGGGTCCTACAATGAGCAGTTCTTC,CASSVVAGSYNEQFF
NA,TRBV6-1,TRBJ1-2,TGTGCCAGCAGTGATCTTAACAGGATCTATGGCTACACCTTC,CASSDLNRIYGYTF
NA,TRBV6-5,TRBJ2-7,TGTGCCAGCAGTCACAGGGACGAGCAGTACTTC,CASSHRDEQYF
NA,TRBV6-1,TRBJ1-1,TGTGCCAGCAGACCGACAGGGAACACTGAAGCTTTCTTT,CASRPTGNTEAFF
NA,TRBV12-2,TRBJ2-3,TGTGCAAGTCCCCGACAGGGGAAAGATACGCAGTATTTT,CASPRQGKDTQYF
TRBD1,TRBV2,TRBJ1-1,TGTGCCAGCAAACGACAGGGGGGTGACACTGAAGCTTTCTTT,CASKRQGGDTEAFF
NA,TRBV30,TRBJ1-5,TGTGCCTGGAGTGTTGGCGGGGATCAGCCCCAGCATTTT,CAWSVGGDQPQHF
TRBD1,TRBV5-6,TRBJ1-2,TGTGCCAGCAGCCGGGCAGTAGGGACAGGGTTTGGCTACACCTTC,CASSRAVGTGFGYTF
TRBD1,TRBV18,TRBJ2-7,TGTGCCAGCTCACCACTTAACCTAGGACAGGGTACTCGGGAGCAGTACTTC,CASSPLNLGQGTREQYF
TRBD1,TRBV5-8,TRBJ1-5,TGTGCCAGCAGCCCAGGGACAGGGGGCGACAATCAGCCCCAGCATTTT,CASSPGTGGDNQPQHF
TRBD2,TRBV5-6,TRBJ2-6,TGTGCCAGCAGTTCTAGCGGGGGACTCTCTGGGGCCAACGTCCTGACTTTC,CASSSSGGLSGANVLTF
NA,TRBV19,TRBJ1-1,TGTGCCAGTAGTATTTCCAGGTACACTGAAGCTTTCTTT,CASSISRYTEAFF
TRBD1,TRBV5-1,TRBJ1-1,TGCGCCAGCAGCTTGATGTCAGGGGGAGTTGGGGGAGCTTTCTTT,CASSLMSGGVGGAFF
TRBD1,TRBV19,TRBJ1-2,TGTGCCAGTAGGACAGGACAGGTTGATGGCTACACCTTC,CASRTGQVDGYTF
TRBD1,TRBV6-1,TRBJ1-5,TGTGCCAGCAGGGGGACAGGGGCACAGCCCCAGCATTTT,CASRGTGAQPQHF
NA,TRBV6-1,TRBJ1-1,TGTGCCAGCAGTGAAGAACCAGGCCCCATGAACACTGAAGCTTTCTTT,CASSEEPGPMNTEAFF
NA,TRBV30,TRBJ1-5,TGTGCCTGGAGTGTGAGAGTTGGCAATCAGCCCCAGCATTTT,CAWSVRVGNQPQHF
TRBD1,TRBV6-5,TRBJ1-4,TGTGCCAGCAGGGGGACAGAGGTTAATGAAAAACTGTTTTTT,CASRGTEVNEKLFF